This TCR beta chain is from a study of regulatory T cells in long-lasting Graves disease. This clonotype was picked up a small number of times. Its antigen is unknown. General observations from the study: New patients shared more than 750 public clonotypes, fewer than the roughly 2,600 shared by persistent patients.

Library construction for TCR beta used iRepertoire HTBI primers and Arm-PCR of CDR3 regions. TCRdb reprocessed the multiplex PCR reads via MiXCR and lists one record per CDR3 protein. This sample has a few hundred thousand distinct CDR3 sequences; roughly 24% occur once, and the top ten carry 28%. Time point in this sample: persistent/refractory GD, antithyroid drugs over 5 years with positive TRAb. Making the TCR library involved RNA that had been extracted from PBMCs. The V gene's germline CDR1 is MNHEY and CDR2 SMNVEV (reference sequence). The germline V and J ends were trimmed by 3 bases and 3 bases, with 15 bases remaining between them. There are 15 residues in the CDR3.

V and J are TRBV27 and TRBJ2-7; D is possibly TRBD1 or TRBD2 (5 bases each). The receptor was derived from a woman in her 40s with Graves disease. Sequenced here: peripheral blood mononuclear cells (PBMCs), sampled when the disease was refractory, from a patient treated with antithyroid drugs. In nucleotides, the CDR3 is TGTGCCAGCAGTTTTGCCGGGACCGGCTTCTACGAGCAGTACTTC. Translating it yields CASSFAGTGFYEQYF.